A single sample gave rise to the 8 T cell receptor beta chains below, sequenced in a study of blood T cell repertoires in COVID-19. Method: immunoSEQ multiplex PCR; TCRdb's copy keeps in-frame clones and lacks some. The sample has more than 120,000 clones, more than 75% seen once. Sequencing used peripheral blood. These receptor sequences come from a woman aged 45-65 years with active or convalescent COVID-19.

The gene calls are TRBV19 and TRBJ2-1; 8 nucleotides match TRBD1. The CDR3 loop spans 14 amino acids. The junction had 10 bases not matched to a gene; V was cut back by 9 bases and J by 6 bases. Germline V gene lookup returns CDR1 LNHDA and CDR2 SQIVND (reference sequence). CDR3 region: CASKSTGVGNEQFF. DNA for the CDR3: TGTGCCAGCAAATCGACAGGGGTTGGCAATGAGCAGTTCTTC.

As DNA, the CDR3 is TGTGCCAGCAGCTTTGGGCAGGGGACCGTTAGCAATCAGCCCCAGCATTTT. It translates to CASSFGQGTVSNQPQHF. The chain joins TRBV7-2 to TRBJ1-5; weak D call: TRBD1 (6 bases). CDR3 length: 17 residues. Trimming took off 3 bases at V and 0 bases at J, with 15 bases between the two ends. CDR1 and CDR2 (germline): SGHTA, FQGNSA.

The chain uses TRBV19 and TRBJ1-4; tentative D call: TRBD1 (6 bases). The CDR3 has 15 residues. V was clipped by 7 bases and J by 4 bases, with 16 bases between them. Germline CDR1 LNHDA, CDR2 SQIVND (reference sequence). The CDR3 bases are TGTGCCAGTACTAACGGACAGAGTAATAATGAAAAACTGTTTTTT. Its translation: CASTNGQSNNEKLFF. Complete variable domain (other parts from reference TRBV19 and TRBJ1-4): DGGITQSPKYLFRKEGQNVTLSCEQNLNHDAMYWYRQDPGQGLRLIYYSQIVNDFQKGDIAEGYSVSREKKESFPLTVTSAQKNPTAFYLCASTNGQSNNEKLFFGSGTQLSVL.

This chain links TRBV19 with TRBJ1-5; 7 positions match TRBD1. Germline V gene data show CDR1 as LNHDA and CDR2 as SQIVND (reference sequence). This CDR3 comprises 15 residues. V shed 6 bases, J shed 7 bases, and the junction held 12 bases outside the gene matches. In DNA form, the CDR3 reads TGTGCCAGTAGCCTAGGGCCCCAGGGGGTGCAGCCCCAGCATTTT. Its translation is CASSLGPQGVQPQHF.

The CDR3 protein is CASSSGTSHGEQFF. The CDR3, as DNA: TGTGCCAGCAGCTCGGGGACTAGCCACGGTGAGCAGTTCTTC. J is TRBJ2-1 and V is TRBV27, with TRBD2 matching 9 bases. V trimming: 6 bases; J trimming: 9 bases; junction bases outside the gene matches: 9. The CDR3 is 14 residues long. Germline V gene data show CDR1 as MNHEY and CDR2 as SMNVEV (reference sequence).

The rearrangement joins TRBV6-5 to TRBJ2-3; D not certain. V lost 7 bases and J 13 bases, leaving 24 bases between the germline ends. This CDR3 spans 14 amino acids. Germline loops: CDR1 MNHEY, CDR2 SVGAGI. Here the CDR3 DNA reads TGTGCCAGCACGGCCCTATTAGTAGCACCGTTTGAGTATTTT. It codes for CASTALLVAPFEYF.

As to this clone: The junction does not match germline at one end; this may be a read error. The chain links TRBV7-9 to TRBJ1-4; no clear D. The germline CDR1 and CDR2 sequences are SEHNR and FQNEAQ (reference sequence). The CDR3 loop spans 14 amino acids. The CDR3 loop reads CASSLVALFQPGVF. For the CDR3, the DNA is TGTGCCAGCAGCTTAGTCGCGTTGTTTCAACCCGGGGTTTTT.

The rearrangement links TRBV27 to TRBJ2-3; 12 bases align to TRBD2. After removal of 5 bases from V and 4 bases from J, the junction contained 7 bases not matched to a gene. Looked up from germline, CDR1 is MNHEY and CDR2 is SMNVEV (reference sequence). This CDR3 region has 16 residues. Here the CDR3 DNA reads TGTGCCAGCAGTCTGACTAGCGGGAGCGTCCCAGATACGCAGTATTTT. The encoded protein is CASSLTSGSVPDTQYF.